Listed below are T cell receptor beta chains from one sample, sequenced in a study of blood T cell repertoires in COVID-19. Only in-frame clones appear in the TCRdb table, and some are missing; sequencing was by immunoSEQ multiplex PCR. This repertoire shows more than 120,000 clones, roughly 80% found once; its top ten account for approximately 5%. Sequencing was done on a sample of peripheral blood. The origin of the receptors is a human donor in a cohort sampled during active COVID-19. CDR3s include the opening cysteine and the closing phenylalanine or tryptophan. D genes are given only for firm matches. Clone size appears in some rows only: once, few, many, or a class for an expanded clone.

CDR3aa: CASSSGQLKETQYF
CDR3nt: TGTGCCAGTAGCTCGGGACAGCTAAAAGAGACCCAGTACTTC
v_gene: TRBV19
abundance: .
j_gene: TRBJ2-5
d_gene: TRBD1

CDR3aa: CASSLGGQGLATQYF
CDR3nt: TGTGCCAGCAGCTTAGGCGGACAGGGGTTAGCGACCCAGTACTTC
v_gene: TRBV5-6
abundance: .
j_gene: TRBJ2-5
d_gene: TRBD1

CDR3aa: CASSPLPGQGHYEQYF
CDR3nt: TGTGCCAGCAGTCCCCTCCCGGGACAGGGGCACTACGAGCAGTACTTC
v_gene: TRBV27
abundance: .
j_gene: TRBJ2-7
d_gene: TRBD1

CDR3aa: CASSLEVGIGANTEAFF
CDR3nt: TGTGCCAGCAGCTTAGAGGTGGGGATTGGGGCGAACACTGAAGCTTTCTTT
v_gene: TRBV7-8
abundance: .
j_gene: TRBJ1-1
d_gene: .

CDR3aa: CASSSRRATSGGAYNEQFF
CDR3nt: TGTGCCAGCAGTTCGCGGCGCGCGACTAGCGGGGGGGCCTACAATGAGCAGTTCTTC
v_gene: TRBV28
abundance: .
j_gene: TRBJ2-1
d_gene: TRBD2

CDR3aa: CASSSIAGGRNEQFF
CDR3nt: TGTGCCAGCAGCTCTATAGCGGGAGGGCGCAATGAGCAGTTCTTC
v_gene: TRBV6-2/TRBV6-3
abundance: .
j_gene: TRBJ2-1
d_gene: TRBD2

CDR3aa: CASSQQGGQPQHF
CDR3nt: TGTGCCAGTAGTCAGCAGGGGGGCCAGCCCCAGCATTTT
v_gene: TRBV19
abundance: few
j_gene: TRBJ1-5
d_gene: TRBD1

CDR3aa: CASSKLCGRGPSPLHF
CDR3nt: TGTGCCAGCAGCAAACTGTGCGGAAGGGGGCCTTCACCCCTCCACTTT
v_gene: TRBV21-1
abundance: .
j_gene: TRBJ1-6
d_gene: .

CDR3aa: CASSLVARGITDTQYF
CDR3nt: TGTGCCAGCAGCTTAGTGGCCAGGGGAATCACAGATACGCAGTATTTT
v_gene: TRBV13
abundance: .
j_gene: TRBJ2-3
d_gene: .

CDR3aa: CSASASGGDTQYF
CDR3nt: TGCAGTGCTAGTGCGAGCGGGGGAGATACGCAGTATTTT
v_gene: TRBV20-1
abundance: .
j_gene: TRBJ2-3
d_gene: TRBD2

CDR3aa: CASSDPAGGHTDTQYF
CDR3nt: TGCGCCAGCAGTGACCCGGCGGGGGGGCACACAGATACGCAGTATTTT
v_gene: TRBV10-2
abundance: .
j_gene: TRBJ2-3
d_gene: TRBD2

CDR3aa: CASSVDQGGNSPLHF
CDR3nt: TGTGCCAGCAGCGTAGATCAAGGGGGTAATTCACCCCTCCACTTT
v_gene: TRBV9
abundance: .
j_gene: TRBJ1-6
d_gene: .

CDR3aa: CASSPRDYRSVNTEAFF
CDR3nt: TGTGCCAGCAGCCCTCGGGACTACCGATCGGTGAACACTGAAGCTTTCTTT
v_gene: TRBV9
abundance: .
j_gene: TRBJ1-1
d_gene: .

CDR3aa: CASSLDFYNEQFF
CDR3nt: TGTGCCAGCAGCCTAGACTTCTACAATGAGCAGTTCTTC
v_gene: TRBV7-2
abundance: .
j_gene: TRBJ2-1
d_gene: .

CDR3aa: CATSDPGTGVNGFNEQFF
CDR3nt: TGTGCCACCAGTGACCCCGGGACAGGGGTAAACGGGTTCAATGAGCAGTTCTTC
v_gene: TRBV24-1
abundance: .
j_gene: TRBJ2-1
d_gene: TRBD1

CDR3aa: CASSLSLNADTQYF
CDR3nt: TGTGCCAGCAGCTTATCACTCAACGCAGATACGCAGTATTTT
v_gene: TRBV11-1
abundance: .
j_gene: TRBJ2-3
d_gene: .

CDR3aa: CASSLGHTTGELFF
CDR3nt: TGTGCCAGCAGCCTCGGACACACCACCGGGGAGCTGTTTTTT
v_gene: TRBV5-4
abundance: .
j_gene: TRBJ2-2
d_gene: .

CDR3aa: CAWSVIGQYNEQFF
CDR3nt: TGTGCCTGGAGTGTTATTGGGCAGTACAATGAGCAGTTCTTC
v_gene: TRBV30
abundance: .
j_gene: TRBJ2-1
d_gene: .

CDR3aa: CASSHDRVNEQFF
CDR3nt: TGTGCCAGCAGCCACGACAGGGTCAATGAGCAGTTCTTC
v_gene: TRBV16
abundance: .
j_gene: TRBJ2-1
d_gene: TRBD1

CDR3aa: CASTRTGGGEKLFF
CDR3nt: TGTGCCAGCACTAGGACAGGGGGAGGTGAAAAACTGTTTTTT
v_gene: TRBV2
abundance: .
j_gene: TRBJ1-4
d_gene: TRBD1

CDR3aa: CASSRDRGLYGYTF
CDR3nt: TGTGCCAGCAGTCGGGACAGGGGGCTCTATGGCTACACCTTC
v_gene: TRBV6-2/TRBV6-3
abundance: .
j_gene: TRBJ1-2
d_gene: TRBD1

CDR3aa: CASSGGQLEAFF
CDR3nt: TGTGCCAGCAGTGGGGGACAACTCGAAGCTTTCTTT
v_gene: TRBV12-3/TRBV12-4
abundance: .
j_gene: TRBJ1-1
d_gene: .

CDR3aa: CASSLIPDTGELFF
CDR3nt: TGTGCCAGCAGCTTAATCCCGGACACCGGGGAGCTGTTTTTT
v_gene: TRBV7-3
abundance: .
j_gene: TRBJ2-2
d_gene: .

CDR3aa: CASSLTGRGGTDTQYF
CDR3nt: TGTGCCAGCAGTCTAACGGGGCGGGGGGGCACAGATACGCAGTATTTT
v_gene: TRBV9
abundance: .
j_gene: TRBJ2-3
d_gene: TRBD2

CDR3aa: CASSYRQTGLYEQYF
CDR3nt: TGTGCCAGCAGTTATAGGCAGACAGGACTCTACGAGCAGTACTTC
v_gene: TRBV6-9
abundance: .
j_gene: TRBJ2-7
d_gene: .

CDR3aa: CASSQEGGRSYEQYF
CDR3nt: TGTGCCAGCAGCCAAGAGGGGGGGCGCTCCTACGAGCAGTACTTC
v_gene: TRBV14
abundance: .
j_gene: TRBJ2-7
d_gene: .

CDR3aa: CASSQVAGGRNEQFF
CDR3nt: TGTGCCAGCAGCCAAGTCGCGGGAGGGCGCAATGAGCAGTTCTTC
v_gene: TRBV4-2
abundance: once
j_gene: TRBJ2-1
d_gene: TRBD2

CDR3aa: CASSLGPGNNQPQHF
CDR3nt: TGTGCCAGCAGCTTAGGCCCAGGGAACAATCAGCCCCAGCATTTT
v_gene: TRBV7-6
abundance: .
j_gene: TRBJ1-5
d_gene: .

CDR3aa: CASSQATVGPFF
CDR3nt: TGTGCCAGCAGCCAAGCTACCGTGGGCCCGTTCTTC
v_gene: TRBV3-1/TRBV3-2
abundance: .
j_gene: TRBJ2-1
d_gene: .

CDR3aa: CASSEAPGGNYGYTF
CDR3nt: TGTGCCAGCAGTGAAGCCCCAGGGGGGAACTATGGCTACACCTTC
v_gene: TRBV6-1
abundance: .
j_gene: TRBJ1-2
d_gene: TRBD1

CDR3aa: CASSVDGGANNEQFF
CDR3nt: TGTGCCAGCAGCGTAGACGGGGGGGCAAACAATGAGCAGTTCTTC
v_gene: TRBV9
abundance: .
j_gene: TRBJ2-1
d_gene: TRBD2

CDR3aa: CASSYPPGTGGEQYF
CDR3nt: TGTGCCAGCAGTTACCCCCCCGGGACAGGCGGTGAGCAGTACTTC
v_gene: TRBV6-5
abundance: .
j_gene: TRBJ2-7
d_gene: TRBD1

CDR3aa: CASSPNRVSNQPQHF
CDR3nt: TGTGCCAGCAGCCCGAACAGGGTTAGCAATCAGCCCCAGCATTTT
v_gene: TRBV6-6
abundance: .
j_gene: TRBJ1-5
d_gene: .

CDR3aa: CASSTSGGLPYEQYF
CDR3nt: TGTGCCAGCAGTACTAGCGGGGGTTTGCCCTACGAGCAGTACTTC
v_gene: TRBV28
abundance: .
j_gene: TRBJ2-7
d_gene: TRBD2

CDR3aa: CASSPYPGTGNTGELFF
CDR3nt: TGTGCCAGCAGCCCCTACCCTGGGACAGGGAACACCGGGGAGCTGTTTTTT
v_gene: TRBV7-3
abundance: .
j_gene: TRBJ2-2
d_gene: TRBD1